Reported below is one T cell receptor beta chain. This record comes from a study of blood T cell repertoires in COVID-19. Study-level background: COVID-19 samples from acute and convalescent phases originated in the United States, Italy and Spain. PBMCs, B-cell-depleted T cells, or T cells provided the cDNA or gDNA that made up the material.

Per the original data handling: Estimation of nucleated cell counts relied on the amplification of reference gene primers. Only in-frame clones appear in the TCRdb table, and some are missing; sequencing was by immunoSEQ multiplex PCR. V, J and clone size were drawn from that table, and D and trimming were deduced from the DNA. The sample yields about 24,000 clones, roughly 90% seen once. The CDR3 is 15 residues long. In germline, CDR1 is SGDLS, CDR2 YYNGEE. V shed 0 bases and J shed 0 bases, with 9 bases lying between them. The sample consisted of peripheral blood. The chain joins TRBV9 to TRBJ2-5; tentatively, D is TRBD1 (5 bases). This clonotype was sampled from a woman aged 70 to 79 with active COVID-19. CDR3 nucleotides: TGTGCCAGCAGCGTAGGAGTCAGGGACCAAGAGACCCAGTACTTC. Its translation: CASSVGVRDQETQYF.